The source of this T cell receptor beta chain is a study of blood T cell repertoires in COVID-19. The V gene's germline CDR1 is SGDLS and CDR2 YYNGEE. The CDR3 runs to 14 residues. Trimming stripped 4 bases from V and 3 bases from J, with 14 bases between. The protocol was immunoSEQ multiplex PCR, while the TCRdb copy is restricted to in-frame clones and leaves out a portion. The sample has 53,000 or so clones; about 70% are singletons. The sequenced sample consisted of peripheral blood. The sequence was collected from a man over 45 with active or convalescent COVID-19. V usage is TRBV9 and J usage is TRBJ2-7; D perhaps matches TRBD2 (6 bases). CDR3 amino acids: CASSIRAEGYEQYF. CDR3 DNA: TGTGCCAGCAGCATTCGGGCGGAGGGCTACGAGCAGTACTTC.